The entry below gives a single T cell receptor beta chain sequence along with its context. Antigen unknown. Germline V gene lookup returns CDR1 SGHVS and CDR2 FNYEAQ. The CDR3 sequence is 19 residues long. With V trimmed by 5 bases and J by 4 bases, 18 bases remained unmatched. This specimen belongs to a study of PD-1 blockade in mismatch repair-deficient tumors. TCRs were sequenced from a few patients responding to pembrolizumab. Study outcomes and limitations: Rapid post-treatment expansion, then contraction, generally preceding radiologic response, marked tumor-resident clones.

Repertoires were generated with immunoSEQ multiplex PCR, while TCRdb's copy carries only in-frame clones and drops some. The profile shows about 110,000 clones, roughly 80% of them singletons. This receptor was obtained from an adult with mismatch repair-deficient cancer. This chain uses TRBV7-6 with TRBJ2-3; 10 bases align to TRBD2. The sequencing here drew on peripheral blood, taken more than 58 weeks after starting pembrolizumab. The CDR3 DNA sequence: TGTGCCAGCAGCACCCTCAGGGGAGCGGGAGGGCCGGCGGCAGATACGCAGTATTTT. Residues: CASSTLRGAGGPAADTQYF. The entire variable domain, with the rest obtained from reference TRBV7-6 and TRBJ2-3, is as follows: GAGVSQSPRYKVTKRGQDVALRCDPISGHVSLYWYRQALGQGPEFLTYFNYEAQQDKSGLPNDRFSAERPEGSISTLTIQRTEQRDSAMYRCASSTLRGAGGPAADTQYFGPGTRLTVL.